The 31 T cell receptor beta chains listed next were all sequenced from one sample in a study of T cell responses to AZD1222 COVID-19 vaccine. TCRdb's table, derived via immunoSEQ multiplex PCR, lists solely in-frame clones and lacks some. The top ten clones hold around 6.2% of a sample with approximately 110,000 clones, 70% to 90% of them seen once. This specimen consisted of peripheral blood, obtained on day 0 of AZD1222 vaccination. These receptor sequences come from an adult in good health.

The chain is built from TRBV24-1 and TRBJ1-2, with 7 bases aligning to TRBD1. The V and J ends lost 5 bases and 8 bases, in that order; junction bases with no gene match: 16. The germline gives CDR1 KGHDR, CDR2 SFDVKD. This CDR3 is 16 amino acids long. The CDR3 DNA follows: TGTGCCACCAGTGGTCCCACGGGACAGCTAATGTCAGGCTACACCTTC. Residues: CATSGPTGQLMSGYTF.

The chain combines TRBV29-1 with TRBJ1-2; 10 positions agree with TRBD1. J was trimmed by 4 bases and V by 6 bases; bases with no gene match: 5. CDR3 size: 13 residues. Germline CDR1 is SQVTM and CDR2 is ANQGSEA. Here the CDR3 DNA reads TGCAGCGTCACTAGACAGGGGGCCTATGGCTACACCTTC. Translation gives CSVTRQGAYGYTF.

The chain employs TRBV9 and TRBJ2-7, with D possibly being TRBD1 (5 bases). Deletions cut 2 bases from V and 2 bases from J, with 11 bases between. The CDR3 runs to 14 residues. Germline V CDR1 and CDR2: SGDLS, YYNGEE. The CDR3 sequence is CASSVTDIPYEQYF. The CDR3 nucleotides are TGTGCCAGCAGCGTGACGGACATCCCCTACGAGCAGTACTTC.

The rearrangement links TRBV7-6 to TRBJ1-3; TRBD1 aligns across 7 bases. The CDR3 loop spans 15 amino acids. The germline gives CDR1 SGHVS, CDR2 FNYEAQ. Trimming removed 4 bases from V and 4 bases from J; junction bases left unmatched: 7. The CDR3 loop is CASSSQQGTGNTIYF. As DNA, the CDR3 is TGTGCCAGCAGCTCACAACAGGGGACAGGAAACACCATATATTTT.

The J gene is TRBJ1-3, the V gene TRBV18, with a tentative D call TRBD1 (5 bases). The V gene lost 4 bases and the J gene lost 0 bases, with 13 bases spanning the gap. Germline V gene sequence: CDR1 KGHSH, CDR2 LQKENI. CDR3 length: 16 residues. The CDR3 DNA is TGTGCCAGCTCACTCAGTGTCAGGGACTCTGGAAACACCATATATTTT. This gives the protein CASSLSVRDSGNTIYF.

The rearrangement joins TRBV28 to TRBJ1-3, with 7 bases lining up with TRBD1. The CDR3 is 19 residues long. Trimming took 10 bases from V and 4 from J; bases not matched to a gene: 25. The germline gives CDR1 MDHEN, CDR2 SYDVKM. CDR3 nucleotide sequence: TGTGCCATGGGTCCCCACGTGCTTGATAGGGGGCGCGGAGGAAACACCATATATTTT. It is translated as CAMGPHVLDRGRGGNTIYF.

The J gene is TRBJ2-6, the V gene TRBV30; weak D call: TRBD2 (5 bases). V was trimmed by 8 bases and J by 4 bases, leaving 18 bases between them. Looked up from germline, CDR1 is GTSNPN and CDR2 is SVGIG (reference sequence). CDR3 size: 15 residues. The CDR3 coding sequence is TGTGCCGCATCGACAACTAGGACCGGGGCCAACGTCCTGACTTTC. Translated: CAASTTRTGANVLTF.

This clone has only one observation. This chain connects TRBV5-1 to TRBJ1-2; 10 positions match TRBD1. The CDR3 totals 17 residues. Germline CDR1 and CDR2: SGHRS and YFSETQ. V lost 0 bases and J lost 5; bases outside the gene matches: 10. CDR3 loop: CASSLAPRQGATYGYTF. The CDR3 bases are TGCGCCAGCAGCTTGGCCCCCCGACAGGGGGCAACTTATGGCTACACCTTC.

The genes are TRBV28 and TRBJ2-7, with D possibly being TRBD1 (5 bases). This CDR3 spans 15 amino acids. Germline V gene data show CDR1 as MDHEN and CDR2 as SYDVKM. Trimming cost V 1 base and J 3 bases, with 13 bases left between them. CDR3 nucleotides: TGTGCCAGCAGTTTATTGGCAGGGTCAATCTACGAGCAGTACTTC. Protein: CASSLLAGSIYEQYF.

The chain recombines TRBV25-1 with TRBJ1-1, with D hard to call. Germline V gives CDR1 MGHDK, CDR2 SYGVNS. V dropped 4 bases and J dropped 7 bases, with 16 bases sitting between them. This CDR3 comprises 14 residues. CDR3: CASSVAMGSGEAFF. In DNA, the CDR3 is TGTGCCAGCAGTGTGGCCATGGGGTCGGGTGAAGCTTTCTTT.

The rearrangement uses TRBV6-6 and TRBJ2-5; 12 nucleotides line up with TRBD2. Germline loops: CDR1 MNHNY, CDR2 SVGAGI (reference sequence). The CDR3 totals 14 residues. Unmatched junction bases numbered 5, after V lost 7 bases and J lost 5 bases. CDR3 in DNA: TGTGCCAGCAAACTAGCGGGGGGAGGGGAGACCCAGTACTTC. It translates to CASKLAGGGETQYF.

The genes are TRBV10-3 and TRBJ1-4; possible D gene TRBD1, 5 bases. This CDR3 contains 17 residues. CDR1 is ENHRY and CDR2 is SYGVKD in the germline V gene. The V end was cut by 1 base, the J end by 0 bases, with 12 bases between. CDR3 sequence: CAISEWGRGPTNEKLFF. The CDR3 DNA sequence: TGTGCCATCAGTGAGTGGGGCAGAGGCCCAACTAATGAAAAACTGTTTTTT.

The chain is built from TRBV18 and TRBJ2-1; TRBD1 aligns across 8 bases. CDR1 is KGHSH and CDR2 is LQKENI in the germline V gene. V lost 6 bases to trimming and J lost 10 bases; unmatched junction nucleotides: 5. The length of the CDR3 is 12 residues. In DNA form, the CDR3 reads TGTGCCAGCTCCGGACAGGGCAACGAGCAGTTCTTC. This sequence encodes CASSGQGNEQFF.

The genes are TRBV11-2 and TRBJ1-4; tentatively, D is TRBD1 (5 bases). The CDR3 length is 18 residues. Trimming shortened V by 4 bases and J by 6 bases, and 24 bases separated the two germline ends. The V gene's germline CDR1 is SGHAT and CDR2 FQNNGV. CDR3 sequence reads: CASSYQSQSGRGDEKLFF. The CDR3 bases are TGTGCCAGCAGCTACCAATCCCAATCAGGGCGGGGGGATGAAAAACTGTTTTTT.

The chain uses TRBV30 and TRBJ2-2; D is undetermined. V was pared by 1 base and J by 6 bases, with 9 bases between. The CDR3 runs to 13 residues. CDR1 and CDR2 from the germline V gene are GTSNPN and SVGIG (reference sequence). The CDR3 protein is CAWSEGFPGELFF. In nucleotides, the CDR3 is TGTGCCTGGAGTGAGGGTTTTCCCGGGGAGCTGTTTTTT.

This clone is a singleton in its sample. This chain links TRBV19 with TRBJ1-5; 7 bases are shared with TRBD1. After removal of 2 bases from V and 9 bases from J, the junction contained 13 bases not matched to a gene. The CDR3 extends over 16 amino acids. The germline V gene has CDR1 LNHDA and CDR2 SQIVND (reference sequence). The CDR3: CASSIREVTGYRPQHF. In DNA form, the CDR3 reads TGTGCCAGTAGTATAAGGGAGGTGACAGGGTATCGGCCCCAGCATTTT.

This sequence joins TRBV5-1 and TRBJ2-2; D is perhaps TRBD1 (6 bases). Germline V CDR1 and CDR2: SGHRS, YFSETQ. The CDR3 runs to 14 residues. Trimming removed 7 bases at V and 2 bases at J, with 12 bases between. DNA of the CDR3: TGCGCCAGCGCGCAGGGGCGAAACACCGGGGAGCTGTTTTTT. It codes for CASAQGRNTGELFF.

Concerning this clone: Other DNA sequences in this specimen translate into the identical CDR3. This chain connects TRBV7-9 to TRBJ2-7; D might be TRBD1 or TRBD2, each matching 5 bases. The V end lost 3 bases, the J end lost 3 bases, and 12 bases lay between the germline ends. The CDR3 is 14 residues long. CDR1 and CDR2 from the germline V gene are SEHNR and FQNEAQ (reference sequence). CDR3 bases: TGTGCCAGCAGCTTCCGGTCAGGGAGCTACGAGCAGTACTTC. The encoded protein is CASSFRSGSYEQYF.

V gene TRBV5-1 combines with J gene TRBJ1-3; D call uncertain. The CDR3 is made up of 14 amino acids. Trimming shortened V by 4 bases and J by 0 bases, and 8 bases separated the two germline ends. Germline assignment: CDR1 SGHRS and CDR2 YFSETQ. The chain's CDR3 is CASSQASSGNTIYF. In DNA form, the CDR3 reads TGCGCCAGCAGCCAAGCTAGCTCTGGAAACACCATATATTTT.

This clone was seen only a few times. The chain uses TRBV19 and TRBJ2-4, with TRBD2 as a possible D gene (5 bases). The length of the CDR3 is 15 residues. V was cut by 8 bases and J by 0 bases, with 14 bases left in between. Germline-derived CDR1 and CDR2 are LNHDA and SQIVND (reference sequence). DNA of the CDR3: TGTGCCAGTGGCCCCGGGGAACTAGCCAAAAACATTCAGTACTTC. It codes for CASGPGELAKNIQYF.

The chain uses TRBV4-3 and TRBJ1-2; TRBD1 might be the D (5 bases). Germline V CDR1 and CDR2: LGHNA, YSLEER. Trimming cost V 1 base and J 4 bases, with 7 bases left between them. The CDR3 loop spans 13 amino acids. The CDR3 coding sequence is TGCGCCAGCAGCCAAGGAGGGGCCTATGGCTACACCTTC. This sequence encodes CASSQGGAYGYTF.

This sequence joins TRBV24-1 and TRBJ2-1; D is unresolved. The germline V and J ends were trimmed by 4 bases and 2 bases, with 11 bases remaining between them. The CDR3 extends over 15 amino acids. Per the germline V gene, CDR1 is KGHDR and CDR2 is SFDVKD. CDR3 residues: CATSESDRTYNEQFF. CDR3 coding DNA: TGTGCCACCAGTGAATCGGACCGAACCTACAATGAGCAGTTCTTC.

The genes are TRBV19 and TRBJ1-2; a weak D match, TRBD1 (5 bases). This CDR3 contains 17 residues. V was cut by 2 bases and J by 5 bases, with 21 bases left in between. Germline V gene data show CDR1 as LNHDA and CDR2 as SQIVND (reference sequence). The CDR3 DNA sequence: TGTGCCAGTAGTATATTGATTATGAGGGGAAATTTTTATGGCTACACCTTC. Protein product: CASSILIMRGNFYGYTF.

This chain joins TRBV28 and TRBJ2-7; TRBD1 matches at 10 bases. V lost 4 bases and J lost 3; bases outside the gene matches: 6. The germline V gene has CDR1 MDHEN and CDR2 SYDVKM. The CDR3 runs to 15 residues. The CDR3 DNA is TGTGCCAGCAGTTCCCCCGGGACAGGGGTCTACGAGCAGTACTTC. Protein product: CASSSPGTGVYEQYF.

This clone came up once. This rearrangement joins TRBV9 to TRBJ1-4; the D gene is possibly TRBD1 (6 bases). Germline-derived CDR1 and CDR2 are SGDLS and YYNGEE. This CDR3 contains 15 residues. With 2 bases removed from V and 5 bases from J, the gap between germline ends came to 13 bases. The CDR3 reads CASSVLDRLNEKLFF. The CDR3 DNA sequence: TGTGCCAGCAGCGTTTTAGACAGGCTGAATGAAAAACTGTTTTTT.

This chain uses TRBV28 with TRBJ2-7, with D possibly being TRBD2 (7 bases). The CDR3 totals 17 residues. CDR1 and CDR2 (germline): MDHEN, SYDVKM. V was cut by 2 bases and J by 2 bases, with 19 bases left in between. The CDR3 is CASSLGGGGGRAYEQYF. Written as DNA, the CDR3 is TGTGCCAGCAGTTTAGGGGGTGGGGGGGGCCGAGCCTACGAGCAGTACTTC.

V gene TRBV6-2 or TRBV6-3 combines with J gene TRBJ2-2, with D perhaps TRBD2 (5 bases). Trimming shortened V by 2 bases and J by 2 bases, and 6 bases separated the two germline ends. The CDR3 loop spans 14 amino acids. The germline CDR1 and CDR2 sequences are MNHEY and SVGEGT. CDR3 region: CASSYRDNTGELFF. The DNA for the CDR3 is TGTGCCAGCAGTTACCGGGATAACACCGGGGAGCTGTTTTTT.

The chain employs TRBV7-2 and TRBJ2-7, with 14 bases that match TRBD2. Germline trimming cut 5 bases from V and 7 bases from J; bases unmatched to any gene: 10. The CDR3 has 16 amino acids. Germline CDR1 and CDR2: SGHTA and FQGNSA. Here the CDR3 reads CASSPGTSGGGREQYF. The CDR3 bases are TGTGCCAGCAGCCCCGGGACTAGCGGGGGAGGGAGGGAGCAGTACTTC. Full variable domain (outside the CDR3, taken from reference TRBV7-2 and TRBJ2-7): GAGVSQSPSNKVTEKGKDVELRCDPISGHTALYWYRQSLGQGLEFLIYFQGNSAPDKSGLPSDRFSAERTGGSVSTLTIQRTQQEDSAVYLCASSPGTSGGGREQYFGPGTRLTVT.

CDR3 nucleotide sequence: TGTGCCAGCAGCTTACAGGGAACAGATGGCTACACCTTC. It is translated as CASSLQGTDGYTF. The V and J genes are TRBV7-2 and TRBJ1-2; weak D call: TRBD1 (5 bases). V lost 2 bases, J lost 6 bases, and 10 bases lay in between. Germline V lookup: CDR1 SGHTA, CDR2 FQGNSA. The length of the CDR3 is 13 residues.

This sequence joins TRBV2 and TRBJ1-3; weak D call: TRBD1 (6 bases). The CDR3 covers 15 residues. Trimming removed 0 bases from V and 2 bases from J, with 8 bases in between. Per germline, CDR1 SNHLY and CDR2 FYNNEI. CDR3 sequence (DNA): TGTGCCAGCAGTGAAGCCCCAGGGGCTGGAAACACCATATATTTT. It codes for CASSEAPGAGNTIYF.

J is TRBJ1-3 and V is TRBV19; TRBD1 matches at 9 bases. V shed 4 bases and J 5 bases; nucleotides not matched to a gene: 3. CDR1 is LNHDA, CDR2 SQIVND, per germline (reference sequence). The CDR3 has 14 amino acids. CDR3 amino acids: CASSRDRERNTIYF. CDR3 nucleotide sequence: TGTGCCAGTAGTAGGGACAGGGAGAGAAACACCATATATTTT.